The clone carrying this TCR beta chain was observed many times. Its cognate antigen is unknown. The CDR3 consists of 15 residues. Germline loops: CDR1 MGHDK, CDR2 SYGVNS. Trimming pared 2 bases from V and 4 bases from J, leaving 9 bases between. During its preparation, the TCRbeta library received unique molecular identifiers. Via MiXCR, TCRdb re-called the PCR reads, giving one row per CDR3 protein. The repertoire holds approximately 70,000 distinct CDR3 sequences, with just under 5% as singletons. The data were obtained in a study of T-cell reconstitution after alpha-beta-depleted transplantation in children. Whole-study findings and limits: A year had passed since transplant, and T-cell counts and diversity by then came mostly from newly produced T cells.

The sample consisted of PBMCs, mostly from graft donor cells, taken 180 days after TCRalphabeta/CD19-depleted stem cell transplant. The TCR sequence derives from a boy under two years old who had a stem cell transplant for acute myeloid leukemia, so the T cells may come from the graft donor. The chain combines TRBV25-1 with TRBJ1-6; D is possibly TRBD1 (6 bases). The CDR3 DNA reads TGTGCCAGCAGTGAAGTGGGGGCGTATAATTCACCCCTCCACTTT. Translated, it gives CASSEVGAYNSPLHF. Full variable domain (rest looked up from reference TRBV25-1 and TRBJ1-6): EADIYQTPRYLVIGTGKKITLECSQTMGHDKMYWYQQDPGMELHLIHYSYGVNSTEKGDLSSESTVSRIRTEHFPLTLESARPSHTSQYLCASSEVGAYNSPLHFGNGTRLTVT.